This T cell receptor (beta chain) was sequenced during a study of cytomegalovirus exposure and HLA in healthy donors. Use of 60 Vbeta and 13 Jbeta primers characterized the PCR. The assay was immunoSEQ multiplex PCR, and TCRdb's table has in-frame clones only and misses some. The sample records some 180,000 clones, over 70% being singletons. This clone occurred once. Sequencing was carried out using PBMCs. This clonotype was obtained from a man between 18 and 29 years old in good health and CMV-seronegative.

The CDR3 spells CASSLLAGGYQGTGELFF. The CDR3 coding sequence is TGCGCCAGCAGCTTACTAGCGGGAGGCTACCAGGGCACCGGGGAGCTGTTTTTT. This chain links TRBV5-1 with TRBJ2-2; TRBD2 matches 12 bases. V lost 2 bases to trimming and J lost 4 bases; unmatched junction nucleotides: 9. Looked up from germline, CDR1 is SGHRS and CDR2 is YFSETQ. The CDR3 is made up of 18 amino acids.